This T cell receptor beta chain is from a study of blood T cells in healthy people across ages. This clonotype has ten or more counts. The germline CDR1 and CDR2 sequences are SGHTA and FQGTGA. J lost 3 bases, V lost 2 bases, and 2 bases had no gene match. This CDR3 comprises 14 residues. A sample-barcoded 5' primer and a J-beta primer mix were used in a second PCR of about 7 to 12 cycles. TCRdb re-called the 5' RACE reads through MiXCR, storing one row per CDR3 protein. The sample includes under 1,000,000 distinct CDR3 sequences, 30% to 45% seen only once; the top ten take under 15%. The chain links TRBV7-3 to TRBJ1-1, with TRBD1 matching 8 bases. The TCR sequence derives from a man younger than 35 in good health. What was sequenced was blood. The DNA of the CDR3 is TGTGCCAGCAGCTTAGACAGGGGAGACACTGAAGCTTTCTTT. It is translated as CASSLDRGDTEAFF. The whole variable domain, remainder taken from reference TRBV7-3 and TRBJ1-1, is GAGVSQTPSNKVTEKGKYVELRCDPISGHTALYWYRQSLGQGPEFLIYFQGTGAADDSGLPNDRFFAVRPEGSVSTLKIQRTERGDSAVYLCASSLDRGDTEAFFGQGTRLTVV.